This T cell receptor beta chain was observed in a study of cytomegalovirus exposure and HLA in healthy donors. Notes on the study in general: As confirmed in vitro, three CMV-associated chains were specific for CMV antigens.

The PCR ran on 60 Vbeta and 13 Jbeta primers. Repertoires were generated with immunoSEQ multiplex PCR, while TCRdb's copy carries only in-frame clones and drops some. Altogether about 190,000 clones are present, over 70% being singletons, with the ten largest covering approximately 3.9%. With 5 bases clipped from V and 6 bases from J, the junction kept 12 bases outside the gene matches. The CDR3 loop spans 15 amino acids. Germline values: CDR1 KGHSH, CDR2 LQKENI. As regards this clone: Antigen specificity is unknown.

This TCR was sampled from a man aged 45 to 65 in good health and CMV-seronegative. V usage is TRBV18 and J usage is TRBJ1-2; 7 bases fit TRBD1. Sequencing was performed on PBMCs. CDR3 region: CASSARTRDRDGYTF. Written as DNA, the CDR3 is TGTGCCAGCTCAGCCCGAACAAGAGACAGGGATGGCTACACCTTC.